Each of the 26 T cell receptor beta chains below was sequenced from the same sample in a study of blood T cell repertoires in COVID-19. Profiling relied on immunoSEQ multiplex PCR, and the TCRdb table lists in-frame clones only, not all of them. This sample has about 270,000 clones, with 70% to 90% found just once. The specimen sequenced was peripheral blood. The receptors shown here come from a woman in her thirties with COVID-19, enrolled during active disease.

This clone has only a few counts. The chain employs TRBV5-1 and TRBJ1-5; D not certain. The CDR3 length is 14 residues. The V end lost 1 base, the J end lost 3 bases, and 8 bases lay between the germline ends. Germline CDR1 and CDR2: SGHRS and YFSETQ. CDR3 sequence (DNA): TGCGCCAGCAGCTTGACTGGGCCCAATCAGCCCCAGCATTTT. Translated, it gives CASSLTGPNQPQHF.

V usage is TRBV5-4 and J usage is TRBJ2-1, with D hard to call. Germline V lookup: CDR1 SGHNT, CDR2 YYREEE (reference sequence). This CDR3 contains 14 residues. The ends were cut back, 4 bases at V and 0 bases at J, with 8 bases in the middle. CDR3 nucleotides: TGTGCCAGCAGCCCCGGGTACTCCTACAATGAGCAGTTCTTC. Protein product: CASSPGYSYNEQFF. Full variable domain (outside the CDR3, taken from reference TRBV5-4 and TRBJ2-1): ETGVTQSPTHLIKTRGQQVTLRCSSQSGHNTVSWYQQALGQGPQFIFQYYREEENGRGNFPPRFSGLQFPNYSSELNVNALELDDSALYLCASSPGYSYNEQFFGPGTRLTVL.

This rearrangement joins TRBV28 to TRBJ2-2; possible D gene TRBD2, 5 bases. V was pared by 3 bases and J by 4 bases, with 12 bases between. Germline V gene sequence: CDR1 MDHEN, CDR2 SYDVKM. The CDR3 extends over 15 amino acids. CDR3 DNA: TGTGCCAGCAGTTTTGGGAGCCACCTCACCGGGGAGCTGTTTTTT. This gives the protein CASSFGSHLTGELFF. The whole variable domain, filled in from reference TRBV28 and TRBJ2-2, reads DVKVTQSSRYLVKRTGEKVFLECVQDMDHENMFWYRQDPGLGLRLIYFSYDVKMKEKGDIPEGYSVSREKKERFSLILESASTNQTSMYLCASSFGSHLTGELFFGEGSRLTVL.

The rearrangement joins TRBV4-2 to TRBJ1-2; D is undetermined. Germline CDR1 LGHNA, CDR2 YNFKEQ. This CDR3 contains 15 residues. Trimming took 1 base from V and 7 from J, leaving 16 bases between them. CDR3 sequence: CASSQGRSGMGGYTF. CDR3 DNA: TGTGCCAGCAGCCAAGGTCGGTCGGGGATGGGTGGCTACACCTTC.

The CDR3 is CASSEGLDYEQYF. CDR3 DNA: TGTGCCAGCAGTGAAGGGCTTGACTACGAGCAGTACTTC. This rearrangement joins TRBV6-1 to TRBJ2-7, with unresolved D. The CDR3 contains 13 residues. Germline CDR1 is MNHNS and CDR2 is SASEGT. Trimming pared 1 base from V and 3 bases from J, leaving 7 bases between.

The chain carries TRBV29-1 and TRBJ2-7; D possibly corresponds to TRBD2 (5 bases). V lost 4 bases, J lost 3 bases, and 13 bases lay in between. Germline CDR1 and CDR2: SQVTM and ANQGSEA. The CDR3 contains 13 residues. The DNA for the CDR3 is TGCAGCGTTGCCTCCCCCGGGGACTACGAGCAGTACTTC. This sequence encodes CSVASPGDYEQYF.

The V gene is TRBV5-6, the J gene TRBJ1-4; tentatively, D is TRBD1 (5 bases). Germline CDR1 and CDR2: SGHDT and YYEEEE. CDR3 length: 17 residues. V dropped 2 bases and J dropped 7 bases, with 21 bases sitting between them. The CDR3 DNA reads TGTGCCAGCAGCTTACTACAGGATTGGCTCGGGCGTGAAAAACTGTTTTTT. This gives the protein CASSLLQDWLGREKLFF.

This clone was seen just once. The chain recombines TRBV30 with TRBJ1-5; TRBD1 might be the D (5 bases). This CDR3 has 14 amino acids. Germline V CDR1 and CDR2: GTSNPN, SVGIG (reference sequence). Trimming took 2 bases from V and 4 from J, leaving 12 bases between them. The CDR3 coding sequence is TGTGCCTGGAGTATGGAGGGGAGAAATCAGCCCCAGCATTTT. Translation gives CAWSMEGRNQPQHF.

On this clone itself: Distinct nucleotide sequences in the sample also encode this CDR3. This chain connects TRBV4-1 to TRBJ2-7, with D tentatively TRBD1 (5 bases). CDR1 and CDR2 (germline): MGHRA, YSYEKL. This CDR3 has 13 residues. V was pared by 1 base and J by 4 bases, with 8 bases between. Here the CDR3 reads CASSQARDYEQYF. The CDR3, as DNA: TGCGCCAGCAGCCAAGCCAGGGATTACGAGCAGTACTTC.

This sequence joins TRBV13 and TRBJ1-1, with D maybe TRBD1 (5 bases). The CDR3 is made up of 13 amino acids. Germline assignment: CDR1 PRHDT and CDR2 FYEKMQ (reference sequence). V lost 5 bases to trimming and J lost 4 bases, with 11 bases between them. CDR3 in amino acids: CASSPTGFTEAFF. CDR3 DNA sequence: TGTGCCAGCAGCCCTACAGGATTCACTGAAGCTTTCTTT.

The chain couples TRBV6-6 to TRBJ2-7; 7 nucleotides line up with TRBD2. The CDR3 runs 15 residues. Per the germline V gene, CDR1 is MNHNY and CDR2 is SVGAGI (reference sequence). V dropped 0 bases and J dropped 6; count of bases not matched to a gene: 8. In DNA form, the CDR3 reads TGTGCCAGCAGTTACTCGAGCGGGGATGGGGCCGAGCAGTACTTC. Residues: CASSYSSGDGAEQYF.

The chain combines TRBV27 with TRBJ2-1; 8 nucleotides align to TRBD2. Per the germline V gene, CDR1 is MNHEY and CDR2 is SMNVEV (reference sequence). CDR3 length: 15 amino acids. J was trimmed by 6 bases and V by 4 bases; bases with no gene match: 8. CDR3 DNA: TGTGCCAGCAGTTGGAGCGGGGGCCGTCCCAATGAGCAGTTCTTC. Encoded protein: CASSWSGGRPNEQFF.

V usage is TRBV7-8 and J usage is TRBJ1-2, with TRBD1 identical over 7 bases. Germline lookup yields CDR1 SGHVS and CDR2 FQNEAQ. This CDR3 has 14 residues. J was trimmed by 8 bases and V by 4 bases; bases with no gene match: 10. The CDR3 here is CASSSPDRVGGYTF. CDR3 DNA sequence: TGTGCCAGCAGCTCCCCCGACAGGGTGGGGGGCTACACCTTC.

This clone appeared a single time. DNA of the CDR3: TGTGCCAGCAGGCCAGGGGGCGGGGAGCTGTTTTTT. It is translated as CASRPGGGELFF. The chain combines TRBV12-3 or TRBV12-4 with TRBJ2-2, with TRBD1 identical over 7 bases. CDR3 size: 12 residues. V gave up 6 bases and J gave up 7 bases; unmatched junction bases: 2.

The genes are TRBV6-1 and TRBJ1-5; D is unresolved. The V gene's germline CDR1 is MNHNS and CDR2 SASEGT. With 3 bases removed from V and 11 bases from J, the gap between germline ends came to 14 bases. This CDR3 has 13 amino acids. In DNA form, the CDR3 reads TGTGCCAGCAGTGAGTATTTGGTTGAGACCCAGCATTTT. It specifies CASSEYLVETQHF.

Of note for this clone: Relative to the germline gene, one junction end is altered; a read error may explain this. The chain couples TRBV7-6 to TRBJ1-1, with a tentative D call TRBD1 (6 bases). This CDR3 region has 18 residues. Germline assignment: CDR1 SGHVS and CDR2 FNYEAQ. CDR3 sequence reads: CASSLGTTGIYMNTEAFF. The CDR3 region has the DNA TGTGCCAGCAGCTTAGGAACTACAGGGATATACATGAATACTGAAGCTTTCTTT.

The CDR3 spells CASRRQETGNTIYF. The CDR3 DNA reads as TGTGCCAGTAGGAGACAGGAGACTGGAAACACCATATATTTT. The V and J genes are TRBV19 and TRBJ1-3; tentatively, D is TRBD1 (6 bases). The CDR3 loop spans 14 amino acids. Per the germline V gene, CDR1 is LNHDA and CDR2 is SQIVND (reference sequence). Trimming pared 6 bases from V and 2 bases from J, leaving 11 bases between.

V usage is TRBV30 and J usage is TRBJ1-5; D not resolved. Germline V gives CDR1 GTSNPN, CDR2 SVGIG (reference sequence). The V end lost 0 bases, the J end lost 0 bases, and 9 bases lay between the germline ends. This CDR3 region has 15 residues. The CDR3 coding sequence is TGTGCCTGGAGTGTAAGCATCCATAGCAATCAGCCCCAGCATTTT. It encodes CAWSVSIHSNQPQHF.

This clone appeared a single time. The chain joins TRBV3-1 (or the pseudogene TRBV3-2) to TRBJ1-2, with 8 bases fitting TRBD1. CDR1 is LGHDT and CDR2 is YNNKEL in the germline V gene (reference sequence). The CDR3 extends over 15 amino acids. The J segment lost 4 bases and the V segment lost 1 base, leaving 5 bases of the junction unmatched. CDR3 in DNA: TGTGCCAGCAGCCAAGCACAGGGGGGGGGCTATGGCTACACCTTC. Translating it yields CASSQAQGGGYGYTF.

V usage is TRBV4-1 and J usage is TRBJ2-3; TRBD1 might be the D (6 bases). The CDR3 totals 16 residues. V gave up 7 bases and J gave up 3 bases, with 20 bases separating them. The germline V gene encodes CDR1 MGHRA and CDR2 YSYEKL. DNA of the CDR3: TGCGCCAGCAACTTACCCAGGGGATGGTGGACAGATACGCAGTATTTT. As protein: CASNLPRGWWTDTQYF.

This rearrangement joins TRBV2 to TRBJ2-5; perhaps TRBD1 as D (5 bases). Trimming cost V 8 bases and J 8 bases, with 15 bases left between them. The CDR3 is 12 residues long. Germline CDR1 SNHLY, CDR2 FYNNEI. CDR3 in DNA: TGTGCCAGCCAGGGCCCGGGTCTAACCCAGTACTTC. This translates into CASQGPGLTQYF.

The count of this clone is one. The chain carries TRBV9 and TRBJ1-2; 8 bases match TRBD1. The V gene's germline CDR1 is SGDLS and CDR2 YYNGEE. J gave up 3 bases and V 3 bases, and 4 bases lay outside the gene matches. The CDR3 has 14 amino acids. This CDR3 is CASSDTGGHYGYTF. For the CDR3, the DNA is TGTGCCAGCAGCGACACAGGGGGGCACTATGGCTACACCTTC.

This clone was detected a few times. This rearrangement joins TRBV2 to TRBJ1-5; no firm D call. Between the trimmed V and J ends, which lost 2 bases and 4 bases, there was a span of 9 bases. The CDR3 is 14 amino acids. Germline V gene data show CDR1 as SNHLY and CDR2 as FYNNEI. CDR3 region: CASSERWRNQPQHF. CDR3 nucleotides: TGTGCCAGCAGTGAACGTTGGAGAAATCAGCCCCAGCATTTT.

The chain combines TRBV19 with TRBJ2-5, with 14 bases that match TRBD2. The V segment lost 6 bases and the J segment 5 bases; nucleotides outside the gene matches: 14. In germline, CDR1 is LNHDA, CDR2 SQIVND (reference sequence). The CDR3 is made up of 18 amino acids. CDR3 region: CASRSRQGLAGDLETQYF. CDR3 DNA sequence: TGTGCCAGTAGATCTCGACAGGGACTAGCGGGGGACCTGGAGACCCAGTACTTC. Supplemented by reference TRBV19 and TRBJ2-5, the full variable domain reads DGGITQSPKYLFRKEGQNVTLSCEQNLNHDAMYWYRQDPGQGLRLIYYSQIVNDFQKGDIAEGYSVSREKKESFPLTVTSAQKNPTAFYLCASRSRQGLAGDLETQYFGPGTRLLVL.

V gene TRBV27 combines with J gene TRBJ2-2; D not certain. The CDR3 covers 16 residues. Trimming pared 3 bases from V and 1 base from J, leaving 12 bases between. Germline assignment: CDR1 MNHEY and CDR2 SMNVEV (reference sequence). Here the CDR3 reads CASSFVDSRNTGELFF. CDR3 nucleotide sequence: TGTGCCAGCAGTTTCGTTGACTCTCGGAACACCGGGGAGCTGTTTTTT.

V usage is TRBV10-1 and J usage is TRBJ2-2; D is undetermined. In germline, CDR1 is WNHNN, CDR2 SYGVQD (reference sequence). The germline V and J ends were trimmed by 7 bases and 8 bases, with 5 bases remaining between them. This CDR3 has 10 residues. This CDR3 reads CASNPGELFF. The CDR3 nucleotides read TGCGCCAGCAATCCGGGGGAGCTGTTTTTT.